This TCR beta chain was sequenced during a study of cytotoxic CD8 clonotypes in ibrutinib-treated CLL (dated by TCRdb to about 2021). The study in broad terms: The cohort was composed of ten to eleven relapsed/refractory and 15 treatment-naive patients; IGHV unmutated status was identified in approximately 17 patients. All remission and progressive disease samples were collected while patients were still receiving ibrutinib. Cryopreserved peripheral blood mononuclear cells were collected at three points: before therapy, at response, and at either sustained remission or disease progression. Responses were partial in about 25 patients and complete in 2; after median approximately 69 months follow-up, around 14 stayed in remission and around 12 progressed. Samples averaged approximately 260,000 productive templates and 80,000 to 100,000 productive rearrangements. Samples at response were collected after a median of about 12 months of treatment, with a range of 6 to 36 months. Of the roughly 79 people in the trial, about 27 had longitudinal samples available.

Comment on this clone: The antigen this receptor binds is unknown. There are no base qualities to consult, and no much larger clone falls within one base.

General findings and caveats noted by the study authors: At baseline, clonality was higher than in age-matched healthy donors and showed a strong correlation with circulating CD8+ T-cell counts. Sampling times were not matched between patients in sustained remission and patients whose disease was progressing, and lymph node repertoires were not examined. At ibrutinib response clonality went up, during sustained remission it held steady, and at progression it dropped back toward baseline. Public clonotypes were rare and either contracted or stayed stable during treatment, and the rise in clonality at ibrutinib response reflected the expansion of private clonotypes.

In the paper's terms, the time point label means: approximately 11 months on ibrutinib. For TCR beta library preparation, roughly 2 micrograms of genomic DNA was extracted from cryopreserved PBMCs. Longitudinal blood samples from CLL patients receiving ibrutinib monotherapy were subjected to high-throughput TCR beta sequencing. The patients were enrolled in a single-center, open-label phase 2 trial of ibrutinib monotherapy. The goal of deep resolution MiSeq sequencing was a depth between 1 in 1 million and 1 in 200,000 T cells, and coverage averaged 10x per clonotype. TCR beta libraries were generated with the immunoSEQ hsTCRB Kit. In the original analysis: The data were analyzed with ImmunoSEQ Analyzer and ImmunoSEQ Data Assistant, and V, D and J gene assignments followed IMGT definitions. Clonality, which ranges from 0 to 1, was calculated as one minus the normalized Shannon entropy of productive rearrangement frequencies. Only overrepresented clonotypes making up at least 0.05% of each patient's repertoire were included in the public clonotype analysis. Repertoires from some twelve age-matched healthy donors in immuneACCESS were used as clonality controls. TCRdb holds this immuneACCESS table with in-frame rearrangements only. Some clones are missing; in checked studies, unresolved V genes explain under half, and the rest has no known cause. The V and J calls and clone size come from that table; D and trimming were worked out from the DNA. Counted in this sample were about 49,000 clones; 45% to 55% of them appeared once. Of the sample, 30% to 35% falls within the top ten clones.

CDR1 and CDR2, per the germline V gene, are SGHTA and FQGNSA. Trimming takes 10 bases from V and 8 bases from J, and the germline ends sit 17 bases apart. The cysteine opens and the phenylalanine closes a CDR3 of 12 amino acids. The kept DNA is CDR3 alone, 36 bases in frame from the first base. Rearrangement joined TRBV7-2 to TRBJ1-2; possibly the D gene is TRBD1, per 6 matching bases. Sequences were derived from PBMCs, sampled after 12 months of ibrutinib treatment. The origin of this receptor is a human donor with chronic lymphocytic leukemia. The nucleotide sequence reads TGTGCCATCAAGACGACAGGCGCCGGCTACACCTTC. Translated, this is CAIKTTGAGYTF.